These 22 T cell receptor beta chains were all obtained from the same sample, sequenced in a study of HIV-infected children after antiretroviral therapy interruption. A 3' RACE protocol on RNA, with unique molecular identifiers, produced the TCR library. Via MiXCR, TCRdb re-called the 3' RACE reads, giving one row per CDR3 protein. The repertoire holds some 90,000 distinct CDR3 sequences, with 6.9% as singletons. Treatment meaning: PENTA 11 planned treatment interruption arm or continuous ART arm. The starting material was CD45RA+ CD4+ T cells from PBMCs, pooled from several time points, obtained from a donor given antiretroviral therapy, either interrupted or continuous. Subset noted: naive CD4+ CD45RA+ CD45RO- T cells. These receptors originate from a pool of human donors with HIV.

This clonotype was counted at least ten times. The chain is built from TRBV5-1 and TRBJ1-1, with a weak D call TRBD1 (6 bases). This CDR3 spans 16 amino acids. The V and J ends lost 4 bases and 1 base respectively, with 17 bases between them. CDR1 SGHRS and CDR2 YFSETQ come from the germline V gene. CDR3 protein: CASSPYTAGQNTEAFF. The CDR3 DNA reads TGCGCCAGCAGCCCATACACAGCGGGACAGAACACTGAAGCTTTCTTT.

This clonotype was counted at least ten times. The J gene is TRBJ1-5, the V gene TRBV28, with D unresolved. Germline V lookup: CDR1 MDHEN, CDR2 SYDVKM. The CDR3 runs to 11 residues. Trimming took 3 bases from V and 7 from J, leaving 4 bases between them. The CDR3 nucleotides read TGTGCCAGCAGTTTTCACCAGCCCCAGCATTTT. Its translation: CASSFHQPQHF.

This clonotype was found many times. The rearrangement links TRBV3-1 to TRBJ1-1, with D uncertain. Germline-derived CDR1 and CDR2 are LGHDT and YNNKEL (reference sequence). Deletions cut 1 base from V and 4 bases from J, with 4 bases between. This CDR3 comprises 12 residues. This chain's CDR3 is CASSQGFTEAFF. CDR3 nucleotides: TGTGCCAGCAGCCAAGGGTTCACTGAAGCTTTCTTT.

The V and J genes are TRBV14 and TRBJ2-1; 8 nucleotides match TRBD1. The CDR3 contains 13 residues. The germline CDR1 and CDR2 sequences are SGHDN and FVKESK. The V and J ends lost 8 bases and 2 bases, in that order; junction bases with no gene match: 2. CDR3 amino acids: CASHRGTYNEQFF. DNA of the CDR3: TGTGCCAGCCACAGGGGGACCTACAATGAGCAGTTCTTC.

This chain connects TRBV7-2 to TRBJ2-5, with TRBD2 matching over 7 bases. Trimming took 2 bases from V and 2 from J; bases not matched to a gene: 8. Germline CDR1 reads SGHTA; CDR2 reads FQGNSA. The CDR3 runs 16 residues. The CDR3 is CASSLIATSSQETQYF. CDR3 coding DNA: TGTGCCAGCAGCTTAATCGCGACTAGCAGTCAAGAGACCCAGTACTTC. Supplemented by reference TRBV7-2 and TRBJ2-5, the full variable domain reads GAGVSQSPSNKVTEKGKDVELRCDPISGHTALYWYRQSLGQGLEFLIYFQGNSAPDKSGLPSDRFSAERTGGSVSTLTIQRTQQEDSAVYLCASSLIATSSQETQYFGPGTRLLVL.

CDR3 residues: CASSLSTPGELFF. The DNA of the CDR3 is TGTGCCAGCAGCTTATCCACCCCCGGGGAGCTGTTTTTT. The genes are TRBV7-3 and TRBJ2-2; D is uncertain. This CDR3 comprises 13 residues. Germline V CDR1 and CDR2: SGHTA, FQGTGA. V was cut by 2 bases and J by 6 bases, with 7 bases left in between.

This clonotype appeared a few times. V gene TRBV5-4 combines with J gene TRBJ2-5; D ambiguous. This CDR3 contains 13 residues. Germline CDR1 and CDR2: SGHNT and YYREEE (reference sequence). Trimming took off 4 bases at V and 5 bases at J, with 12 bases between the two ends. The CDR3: CASSEKAEETQYF. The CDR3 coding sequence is TGTGCCAGCAGCGAGAAGGCCGAGGAGACCCAGTACTTC.

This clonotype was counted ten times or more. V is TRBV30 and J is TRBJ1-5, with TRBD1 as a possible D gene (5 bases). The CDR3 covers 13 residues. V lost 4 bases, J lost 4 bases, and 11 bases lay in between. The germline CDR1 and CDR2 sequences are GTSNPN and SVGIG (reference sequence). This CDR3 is CAWKAGRNQPQHF. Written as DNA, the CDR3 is TGTGCCTGGAAGGCAGGGAGGAATCAGCCCCAGCATTTT.

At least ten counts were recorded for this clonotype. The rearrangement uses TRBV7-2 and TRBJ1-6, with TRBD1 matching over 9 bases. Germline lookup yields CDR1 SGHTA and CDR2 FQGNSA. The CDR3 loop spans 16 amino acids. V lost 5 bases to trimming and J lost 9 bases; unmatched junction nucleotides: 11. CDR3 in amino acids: CASSQSGTGNLSPLHF. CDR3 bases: TGTGCCAGCAGCCAATCCGGGACAGGGAACCTTTCACCCCTCCACTTT.

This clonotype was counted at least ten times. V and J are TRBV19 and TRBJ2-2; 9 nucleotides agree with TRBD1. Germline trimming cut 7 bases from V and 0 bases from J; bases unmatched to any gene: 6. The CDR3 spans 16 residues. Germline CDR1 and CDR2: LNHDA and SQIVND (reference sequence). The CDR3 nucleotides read TGTGCCAGTAAGGAGAGACAGGGGGCGAACACCGGGGAGCTGTTTTTT. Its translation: CASKERQGANTGELFF.

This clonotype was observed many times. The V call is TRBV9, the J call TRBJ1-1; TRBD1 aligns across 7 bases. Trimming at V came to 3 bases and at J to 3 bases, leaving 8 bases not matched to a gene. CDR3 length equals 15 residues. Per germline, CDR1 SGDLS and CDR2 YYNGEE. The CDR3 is CASSEGGDRDTEAFF. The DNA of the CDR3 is TGTGCCAGCAGCGAGGGGGGCGACAGGGACACTGAAGCTTTCTTT.

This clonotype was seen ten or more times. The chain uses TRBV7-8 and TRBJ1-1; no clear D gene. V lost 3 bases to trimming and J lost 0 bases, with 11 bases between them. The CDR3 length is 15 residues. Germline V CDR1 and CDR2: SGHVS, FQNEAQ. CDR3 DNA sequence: TGTGCCAGCAGCTTTTTGGTAGCCCTGAACACTGAAGCTTTCTTT. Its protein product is CASSFLVALNTEAFF. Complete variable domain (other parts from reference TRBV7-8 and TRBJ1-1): GAGVSQSPRYKVAKRGQDVALRCDPISGHVSLFWYQQALGQGPEFLTYFQNEAQLDKSGLPSDRFFAERPEGSVSTLKIQRTQQEDSAVYLCASSFLVALNTEAFFGQGTRLTVV.

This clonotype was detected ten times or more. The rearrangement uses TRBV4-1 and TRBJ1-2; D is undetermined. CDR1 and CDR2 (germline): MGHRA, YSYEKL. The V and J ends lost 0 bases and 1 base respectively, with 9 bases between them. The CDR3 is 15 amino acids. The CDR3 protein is CASSQEMEINYGYTF. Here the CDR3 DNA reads TGCGCCAGCAGCCAAGAAATGGAGATTAACTATGGCTACACCTTC.

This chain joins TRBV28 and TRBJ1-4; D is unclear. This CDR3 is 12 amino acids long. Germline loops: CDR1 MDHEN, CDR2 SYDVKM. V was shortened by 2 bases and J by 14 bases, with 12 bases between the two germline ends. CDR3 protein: CASSLNSARLFF. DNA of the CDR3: TGTGCCAGCAGTTTAAATTCAGCAAGGCTGTTTTTT.

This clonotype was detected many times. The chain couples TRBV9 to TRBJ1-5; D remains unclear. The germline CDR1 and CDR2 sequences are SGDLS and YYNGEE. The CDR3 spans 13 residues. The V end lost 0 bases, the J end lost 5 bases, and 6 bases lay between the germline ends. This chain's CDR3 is CASSVAVDQPQHF. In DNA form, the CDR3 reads TGTGCCAGCAGCGTAGCGGTAGATCAGCCCCAGCATTTT.

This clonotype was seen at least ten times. The CDR3 nucleotides are TGCAGTGCTAGAGATTTGGGGACAGGGATGAACACTGAAGCTTTCTTT. Amino acid sequence: CSARDLGTGMNTEAFF. The chain carries TRBV20-1 and TRBJ1-1, with TRBD1 matching 9 bases. The junction had 5 bases not matched to a gene; V was cut back by 0 bases and J by 0 bases. The V gene's germline CDR1 is DFQATT and CDR2 SNEGSKA (reference sequence). The CDR3 is 16 amino acids.

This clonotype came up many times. In DNA form, the CDR3 reads TGTGCCAGCAGTGAGGGCCGTTCCCCCTATGGCTACACCTTC. It is translated as CASSEGRSPYGYTF. The chain has TRBV2 and TRBJ1-2; D is ambiguous. V lost 3 bases and J 4 bases, leaving 12 bases between the germline ends. Germline CDR1 and CDR2: SNHLY and FYNNEI. The CDR3 covers 14 residues.

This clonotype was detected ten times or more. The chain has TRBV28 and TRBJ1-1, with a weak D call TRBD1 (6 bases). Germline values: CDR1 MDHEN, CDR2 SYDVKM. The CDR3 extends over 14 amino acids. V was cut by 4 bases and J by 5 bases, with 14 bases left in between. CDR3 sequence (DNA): TGTGCCAGCAGTTCACACGGGGGCGGGACTGAAGCTTTCTTT. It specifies CASSSHGGGTEAFF.

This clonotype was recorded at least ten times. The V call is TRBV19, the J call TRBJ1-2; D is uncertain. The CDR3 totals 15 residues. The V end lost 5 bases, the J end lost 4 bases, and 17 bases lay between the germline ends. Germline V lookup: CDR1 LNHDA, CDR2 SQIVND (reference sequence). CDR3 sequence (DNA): TGTGCCAGTAGTCCGTACTCCTTGAAAATCTATGGCTACACCTTC. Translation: CASSPYSLKIYGYTF. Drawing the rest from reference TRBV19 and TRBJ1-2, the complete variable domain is DGGITQSPKYLFRKEGQNVTLSCEQNLNHDAMYWYRQDPGQGLRLIYYSQIVNDFQKGDIAEGYSVSREKKESFPLTVTSAQKNPTAFYLCASSPYSLKIYGYTFGSGTRLTVV.

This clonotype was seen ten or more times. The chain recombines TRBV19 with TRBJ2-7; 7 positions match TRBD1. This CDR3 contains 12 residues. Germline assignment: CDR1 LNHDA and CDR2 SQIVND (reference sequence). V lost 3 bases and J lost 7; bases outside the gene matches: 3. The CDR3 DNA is TGTGCCAGTAGTATTACCAGGGGGGAGCAGTACTTC. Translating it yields CASSITRGEQYF.

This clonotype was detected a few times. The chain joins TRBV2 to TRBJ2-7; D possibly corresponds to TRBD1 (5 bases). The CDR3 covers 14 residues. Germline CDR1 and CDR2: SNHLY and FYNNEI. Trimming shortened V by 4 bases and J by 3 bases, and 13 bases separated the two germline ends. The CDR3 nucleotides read TGTGCCAGCAGTGGACAGATCCGGATCTACGAGCAGTACTTC. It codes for CASSGQIRIYEQYF. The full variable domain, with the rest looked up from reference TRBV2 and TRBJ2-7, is EPEVTQTPSHQVTQMGQEVILRCVPISNHLYFYWYRQILGQKVEFLVSFYNNEISEKSEIFDDQFSVERPDGSNFTLKIRSTKLEDSAMYFCASSGQIRIYEQYFGPGTRLTVT.

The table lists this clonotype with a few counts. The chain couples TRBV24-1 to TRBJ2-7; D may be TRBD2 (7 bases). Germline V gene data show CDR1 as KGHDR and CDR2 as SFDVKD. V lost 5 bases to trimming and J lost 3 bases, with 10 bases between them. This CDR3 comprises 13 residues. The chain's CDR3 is CATSGGGGYEQYF. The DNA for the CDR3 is TGTGCCACCAGTGGAGGGGGGGGCTACGAGCAGTACTTC.